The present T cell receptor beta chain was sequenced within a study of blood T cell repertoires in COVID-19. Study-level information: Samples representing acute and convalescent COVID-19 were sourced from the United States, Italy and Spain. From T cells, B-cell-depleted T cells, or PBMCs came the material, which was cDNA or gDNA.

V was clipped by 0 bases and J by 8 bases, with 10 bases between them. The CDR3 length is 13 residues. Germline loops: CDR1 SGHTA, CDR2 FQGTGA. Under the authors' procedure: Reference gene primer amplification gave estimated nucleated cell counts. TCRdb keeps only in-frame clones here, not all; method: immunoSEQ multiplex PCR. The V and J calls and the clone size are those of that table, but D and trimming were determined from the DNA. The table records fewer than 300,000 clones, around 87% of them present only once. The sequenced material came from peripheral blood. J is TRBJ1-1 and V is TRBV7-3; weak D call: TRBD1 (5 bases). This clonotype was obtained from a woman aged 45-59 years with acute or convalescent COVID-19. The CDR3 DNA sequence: TGTGCCAGCAGCTTAACAGGACATTCGGAAGCTTTCTTT. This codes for CASSLTGHSEAFF.